Listed below are T cell receptor beta chains from one sample, sequenced in a study of T-cell memory formation after mild COVID-19. Via MiXCR, TCRdb re-called the 5' RACE reads, giving one row per CDR3 protein. The sample consists of fewer than 350,000 distinct CDR3 sequences, less than 20% of them appearing once. Sequencing was done on a sample of PBMCs or a T cell subset sorted from them (not recorded which). The receptors here all came from a young man who had mild COVID-19 (a few samples of this study predate the infection). Cell type and time point are not known. Each CDR3 is given with its conserved first and last residue. D genes are given only for firm matches. Where a row states a size, it is once, few, many or the class of an expanded clone; other rows omit it.

13	TRBJ2-3	.	.	TRBV6-6	TGTGCCAGCAGTCCCGGGACTGTGAATACGCAGTATTTT	CASSPGTVNTQYF
15	TRBJ1-6	.	TRBD1	TRBV7-9	TGTGCCAGCAGAGCTCCCGGGACAGACAATTCACCCCTCCACTTT	CASRAPGTDNSPLHF
13	TRBJ1-2	many	.	TRBV5-1	TGCGCCAGCAGCTCCTTCGGGGACTATGGCTACACCTTC	CASSSFGDYGYTF
15	TRBJ2-1	.	.	TRBV3-1	TGTGCCAGCAGCCCCCTAGGAGCCGACTACAATGAGCAGTTCTTC	CASSPLGADYNEQFF
13	TRBJ1-1	.	TRBD1	TRBV20-1	TGCAGTGCAACCGAAACAGGGGGCACTGAAGCTTTCTTT	CSATETGGTEAFF
18	TRBJ1-1	few	.	TRBV18	TGTGCCAGCTCACCCTACAGGGATTTATTATCAGGGAACACTGAAGCTTTCTTT	CASSPYRDLLSGNTEAFF
15	TRBJ2-6	few	.	TRBV5-6	TGTGCCAGCAGCTCGCAGAGGTCTGGGGCCAACGTCCTGACTTTC	CASSSQRSGANVLTF
16	TRBJ2-3	few	TRBD2	TRBV7-2	TGTGCCAGCAGCTTAGGACCGGGGGGGTACTCAGATACGCAGTATTTT	CASSLGPGGYSDTQYF
14	TRBJ1-5	few	.	TRBV12-3/TRBV12-4	TGTGCCAGCAGTTTAGCATGGAGCAATCAGCCCCAGCATTTT	CASSLAWSNQPQHF
14	TRBJ2-2	few	.	TRBV4-3	TGCGCCAGCAGCCAAGCGACATTTAACTGGGAGCTGTTTTTT	CASSQATFNWELFF
13	TRBJ2-3	.	.	TRBV7-9	TGTGCCAGCAGCTTCGCCAGGTTGGATACGCAGTATTTT	CASSFARLDTQYF
14	TRBJ1-1	few	.	TRBV12-3/TRBV12-4	TGTGCCAGCAGTTTAAGGGAAATGAACACTGAAGCTTTCTTT	CASSLREMNTEAFF
17	TRBJ2-3	few	TRBD1	TRBV24-1	TGTGCCACCAGTGACACCGGACAGGGGGCGGCTTCAGATACGCAGTATTTT	CATSDTGQGAASDTQYF
15	TRBJ2-5	few	TRBD1	TRBV5-5	TGTGCCAGCAGCTTGGGATTGACAGGGCTCAAGACCCAGTACTTC	CASSLGLTGLKTQYF
14	TRBJ2-3	.	TRBD2	TRBV28	TGTGCCAGCAGTCAACGGACTAGAGCAGATACGCAGTATTTT	CASSQRTRADTQYF
13	TRBJ2-5	.	.	TRBV6-5	TGTGCCAGCAGTTCGACGTATGGGGAGACCCAGTACTTC	CASSSTYGETQYF
13	TRBJ1-6	.	.	TRBV4-2	TGTGCCAGCAGCCAAGACTCCGATTCACCCCTCCACTTT	CASSQDSDSPLHF
11	TRBJ1-2	.	.	TRBV6-5	TGTGCCAGCAGTAGACACTTTGGCTACACCTTC	CASSRHFGYTF
12	TRBJ1-2	.	.	TRBV24-1	TGTGCCACCAGTGGGTATCGGGAGGGCTACACCTTC	CATSGYREGYTF
17	TRBJ2-3	.	TRBD2	TRBV2	TGTGCCAGCAGTGAAGGTTTGGGGAGGGCTAGCACAGATACGCAGTATTTT	CASSEGLGRASTDTQYF
15	TRBJ2-7	.	TRBD1	TRBV15	TGTGCCACCAGCGCCCGGGACAGGGGCTCCTACGAGCAGTACTTC	CATSARDRGSYEQYF